This T cell receptor beta chain came from a study of OX40 agonist ivuxolimab in advanced cancers. Across the whole study: Across the patients, intravenous ivuxolimab was delivered every 2 weeks at 0.01 to 10 mg/kg. Dose-escalation patients had hepatocellular carcinoma, melanoma, renal cell or head and neck cancer. Notes on the study in general: The study observed clonal expansion of CD4+ and CD8+ blood T cells by week 6 at 0.1 to 3.0 mg/kg. Nonresponders, in some cases, also had low normalized T-cell clonal expansion.

V lost 3 bases and J lost 3; bases outside the gene matches: 5. The CDR3 sequence is 15 residues long. CDR1 is SGDLS and CDR2 is YYNGEE in the germline V gene. TCRdb's copy holds only in-frame clones and misses some; the assay was immunoSEQ multiplex PCR. Of tens of thousands of clones detected, 83% appear once; the ten largest clones hold approximately 8%. Turning to this clone: Its antigen is unidentified.

The chain uses TRBV9 and TRBJ2-1; TRBD2 matches 8 bases. The sequence came from an adult with an advanced solid tumor such as melanoma, head and neck, liver or kidney cancer. This specimen consisted of CD4+ or CD8+ T cells sorted from blood, obtained in a trial of the OX40 agonist ivuxolimab. CDR3: CASSAPSGLYNEQFF. The CDR3 coding sequence is TGTGCCAGCAGCGCCCCTAGCGGGCTCTACAATGAGCAGTTCTTC.